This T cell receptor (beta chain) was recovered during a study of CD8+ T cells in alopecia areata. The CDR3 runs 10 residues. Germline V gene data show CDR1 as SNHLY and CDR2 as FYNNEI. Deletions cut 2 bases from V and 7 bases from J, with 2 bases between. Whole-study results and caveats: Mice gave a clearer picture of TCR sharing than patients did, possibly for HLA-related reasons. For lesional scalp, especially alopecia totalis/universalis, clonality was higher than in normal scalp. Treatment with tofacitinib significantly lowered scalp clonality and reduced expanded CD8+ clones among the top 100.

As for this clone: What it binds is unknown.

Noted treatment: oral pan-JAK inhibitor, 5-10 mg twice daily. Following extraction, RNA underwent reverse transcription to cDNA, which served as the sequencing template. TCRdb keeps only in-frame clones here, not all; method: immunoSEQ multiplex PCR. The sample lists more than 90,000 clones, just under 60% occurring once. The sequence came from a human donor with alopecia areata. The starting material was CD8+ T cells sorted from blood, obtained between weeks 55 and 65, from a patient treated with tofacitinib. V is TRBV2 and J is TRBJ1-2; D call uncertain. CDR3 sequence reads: CASSEFGYTF. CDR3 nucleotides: TGTGCCAGCAGTGAATTTGGCTACACCTTC.